A few counts support the clone carrying this TCR beta chain. This sample stems from a study of blood T cell repertoires in COVID-19. Study context: There were acute and convalescent COVID-19 samples, and they came from the United States, Italy and Spain.

Germline CDR1 reads MNHEY; CDR2 reads SVGEGT. Trimming shortened V by 2 bases and J by 5 bases, and 12 bases separated the two germline ends. The CDR3 consists of 14 residues. Assay: immunoSEQ multiplex PCR; the TCRdb copy retains only in-frame clones and omits some. The data contain 150,000 to 200,000 clones, around 80% of them seen just once; the ten biggest clones take up 17%. The TCR originated in a woman aged 45-59 years with acute COVID-19. Sequencing was performed on PBMCs or T cells enriched from blood (not recorded which). V is TRBV6-2 or TRBV6-3 and J is TRBJ1-2; D is undetermined. This CDR3 reads CASSYSPNLYGYTF. The CDR3, as DNA: TGTGCCAGCAGTTACAGCCCCAACCTTTATGGCTACACCTTC.